These 10 T cell receptor beta chains came from one sample sequenced in a study of blood T cell repertoires in COVID-19. The assay was immunoSEQ multiplex PCR, and TCRdb's table has in-frame clones only and misses some. The sample has tens of thousands of clones, around 90% seen once. Sequencing was carried out using peripheral blood. The receptors derive from a man in his fifties or sixties with COVID-19, enrolled during active disease.

The V gene is TRBV20-1, the J gene TRBJ2-5, with D uncertain. Germline CDR1 DFQATT, CDR2 SNEGSKA (reference sequence). The CDR3 consists of 11 residues. V was shortened by 3 bases and J by 5 bases, with 7 bases between the two germline ends. The CDR3 region has the DNA TGCAGTGCTAGGGTACAGGAGACCCAGTACTTC. Translated: CSARVQETQYF.

This chain connects TRBV5-4 to TRBJ2-3, with D perhaps matching TRBD1 (5 bases). V lost 0 bases and J 4 bases, leaving 12 bases between the germline ends. The CDR3 totals 15 residues. Germline V CDR1 and CDR2: SGHNT, YYREEE (reference sequence). DNA of the CDR3: TGTGCCAGCAGCTTGGTAGGGGCTGGGGCAGATACGCAGTATTTT. Translated, it gives CASSLVGAGADTQYF.

The chain is built from TRBV4-2 and TRBJ2-1, with D possibly TRBD1 on 6 matching bases. The length of the CDR3 is 17 residues. Per the germline V gene, CDR1 is LGHNA and CDR2 is YNFKEQ. V shed 0 bases and J shed 6 bases, with 18 bases lying between them. CDR3 DNA sequence: TGTGCCAGCAGCCAAGATGAACTTAGTAGGGGGTTCAATGAGCAGTTCTTC. It translates to CASSQDELSRGFNEQFF.

V and J are TRBV6-5 and TRBJ1-4; no reliable D call. Germline CDR1 and CDR2: MNHEY and SVGAGI. V lost 2 bases and J 8 bases, leaving 15 bases between the germline ends. The CDR3 is 15 amino acids. The CDR3 DNA reads as TGTGCCAGCAGTTACGGCGGGGTCCAAGGGGAAAAACTGTTTTTT. It yields the protein CASSYGGVQGEKLFF.

This clone occurred once. The V gene is TRBV11-2, the J gene TRBJ1-2; 9 nucleotides align to TRBD1. The CDR3 contains 14 residues. V dropped 7 bases and J dropped 1; count of bases not matched to a gene: 4. Germline V gives CDR1 SGHAT, CDR2 FQNNGV. DNA of the CDR3: TGTGCCAGCACCCGGGACAGGGTTAACTATGGCTACACCTTC. It translates to CASTRDRVNYGYTF.

The V call is TRBV30, the J call TRBJ2-7, with TRBD2 matching 15 bases. The CDR3 runs to 16 residues. Germline V lookup: CDR1 GTSNPN, CDR2 SVGIG (reference sequence). Trimming cost V 3 bases and J 5 bases; bases outside gene matches: 8. The CDR3 loop is CAWSSPRTSGRDEQYF. The CDR3 coding sequence is TGTGCCTGGAGCTCCCCCCGGACTAGCGGGAGGGACGAGCAGTACTTC.

The chain links TRBV7-9 to TRBJ2-2, with 7 positions matching TRBD1. V was pared by 4 bases and J by 2 bases, with 4 bases of the junction left unmatched. The CDR3 runs to 15 residues. Germline assignment: CDR1 SEHNR and CDR2 FQNEAQ (reference sequence). The CDR3 sequence: CASSSTGINTGELFF. The DNA for the CDR3 is TGTGCCAGCAGCTCGACAGGGATTAACACCGGGGAGCTGTTTTTT.

This chain links TRBV29-1 with TRBJ2-1; TRBD2 agrees at 10 bases. CDR1 SQVTM and CDR2 ANQGSEA come from the germline V gene. V was clipped by 1 base and J by 8 bases; unmatched bases: 8. This CDR3 is built from 15 residues. CDR3 sequence: CSVEGGLAGDYEQFF. CDR3 bases: TGCAGCGTTGAAGGAGGGCTAGCGGGAGACTATGAGCAGTTCTTC.

The V gene is TRBV11-2, the J gene TRBJ2-3; the match to TRBD1 covers 9 bases. V was pared by 8 bases and J by 0 bases, with 9 bases of the junction left unmatched. The CDR3 has 16 residues. Per germline, CDR1 SGHAT and CDR2 FQNNGV. This CDR3 reads CASRRPGTGSTDTQYF. In DNA form, the CDR3 reads TGTGCCAGCCGCCGCCCCGGGACAGGGAGCACAGATACGCAGTATTTT.

The rearrangement links TRBV11-2 to TRBJ2-3; the match to TRBD1 covers 7 bases. From germline, CDR1 is SGHAT and CDR2 FQNNGV. J gave up 14 bases and V 5 bases, and 13 bases lay outside the gene matches. This CDR3 has 13 residues. The CDR3 nucleotides read TGTGCCAGCAGCCTGACAACAGGGGATCACGGGTATTTT. As protein: CASSLTTGDHGYF.